This TCR beta chain is drawn from a study of T cell responses to AZD1222 COVID-19 vaccine. Study details: Second-dose recipients at about 4 or about 12 weeks were treated as one pooled group.

Study-level findings and limits: White British people made up most donors, females outnumbered males, and clonal diversity was possibly underestimated. Within unmutated variant regions lay the reported targets of nearly half of spike-specific TCRs.

This CDR3 comprises 15 residues. CDR1 and CDR2 from the germline V gene are LNHDA and SQIVND (reference sequence). The V segment lost 3 bases and the J segment 5 bases; nucleotides outside the gene matches: 5. Clones were read by immunoSEQ multiplex PCR, and TCRdb kept only the in-frame ones, dropping some. The sample holds 140,000 to 150,000 clones; approximately 90% are singletons and the top ten take roughly 15%. As regards this clone: Its antigen remains unidentified.

This receptor was taken from an adult in good health. The starting material was peripheral blood, obtained on day 0 of AZD1222 vaccination. The rearrangement links TRBV19 to TRBJ1-4; 8 bases agree with TRBD1. CDR3 loop: CASSILGQGNEKLFF. For the CDR3, the DNA is TGTGCCAGTAGTATCCTCGGACAGGGCAATGAAAAACTGTTTTTT. Full variable domain (rest looked up from reference TRBV19 and TRBJ1-4): DGGITQSPKYLFRKEGQNVTLSCEQNLNHDAMYWYRQDPGQGLRLIYYSQIVNDFQKGDIAEGYSVSREKKESFPLTVTSAQKNPTAFYLCASSILGQGNEKLFFGSGTQLSVL.